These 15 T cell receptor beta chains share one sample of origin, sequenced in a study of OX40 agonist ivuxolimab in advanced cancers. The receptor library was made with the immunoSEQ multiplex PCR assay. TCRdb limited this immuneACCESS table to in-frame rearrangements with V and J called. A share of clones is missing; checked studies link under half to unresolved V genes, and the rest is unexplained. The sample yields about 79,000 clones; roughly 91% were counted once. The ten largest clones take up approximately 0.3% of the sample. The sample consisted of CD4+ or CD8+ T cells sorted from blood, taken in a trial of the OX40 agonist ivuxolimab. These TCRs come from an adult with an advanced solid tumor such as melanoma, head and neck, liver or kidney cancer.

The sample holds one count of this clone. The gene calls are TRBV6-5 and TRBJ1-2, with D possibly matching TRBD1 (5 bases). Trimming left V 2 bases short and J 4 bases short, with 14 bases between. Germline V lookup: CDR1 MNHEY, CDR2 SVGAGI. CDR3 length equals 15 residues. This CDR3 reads CASSYKGRMAYGYTF. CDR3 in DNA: TGTGCCAGCAGTTACAAGGGACGGATGGCCTATGGCTACACCTTC.

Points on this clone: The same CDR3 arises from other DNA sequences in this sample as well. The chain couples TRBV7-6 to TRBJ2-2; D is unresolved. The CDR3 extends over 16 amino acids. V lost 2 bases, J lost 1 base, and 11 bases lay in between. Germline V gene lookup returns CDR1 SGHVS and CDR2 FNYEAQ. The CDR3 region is CASSLFVGQNTGELFF. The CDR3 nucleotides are TGTGCCAGCAGCTTATTCGTTGGTCAGAACACCGGGGAGCTGTTTTTT.

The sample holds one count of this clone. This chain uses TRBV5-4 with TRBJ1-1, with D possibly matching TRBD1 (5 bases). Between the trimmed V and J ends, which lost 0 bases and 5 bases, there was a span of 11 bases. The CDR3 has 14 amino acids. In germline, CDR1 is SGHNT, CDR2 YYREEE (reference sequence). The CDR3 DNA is TGTGCCAGCAGCTTGGACAGGAAGGATACTGAAGCTTTCTTT. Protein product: CASSLDRKDTEAFF.

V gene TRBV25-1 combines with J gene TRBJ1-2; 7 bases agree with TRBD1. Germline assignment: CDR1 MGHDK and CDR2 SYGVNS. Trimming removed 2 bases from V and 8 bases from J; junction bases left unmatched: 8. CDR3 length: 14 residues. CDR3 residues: CASSELDRVRGYTF. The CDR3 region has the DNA TGTGCCAGCAGTGAACTCGACAGGGTGAGGGGCTACACCTTC.

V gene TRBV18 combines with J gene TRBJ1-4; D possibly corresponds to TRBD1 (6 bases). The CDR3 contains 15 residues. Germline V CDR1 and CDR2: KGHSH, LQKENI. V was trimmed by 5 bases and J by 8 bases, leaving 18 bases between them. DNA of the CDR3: TGTGCCAGCTCAACAACAACAGGGTCTCGAGAAAAACTGTTTTTT. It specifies CASSTTTGSREKLFF.

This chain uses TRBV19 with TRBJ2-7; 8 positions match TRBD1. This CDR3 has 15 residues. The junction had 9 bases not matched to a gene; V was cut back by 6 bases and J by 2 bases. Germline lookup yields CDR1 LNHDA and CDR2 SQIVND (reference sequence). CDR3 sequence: CASRDGQGGPYEQYF. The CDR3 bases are TGTGCCAGTAGGGACGGACAGGGAGGACCCTACGAGCAGTACTTC.

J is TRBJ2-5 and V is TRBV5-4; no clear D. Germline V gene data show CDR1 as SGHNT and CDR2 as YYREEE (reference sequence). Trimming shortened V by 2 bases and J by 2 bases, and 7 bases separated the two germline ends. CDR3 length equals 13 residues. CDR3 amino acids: CASSFFGQETQYF. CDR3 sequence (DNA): TGTGCCAGCAGCTTTTTTGGGCAAGAGACCCAGTACTTC.

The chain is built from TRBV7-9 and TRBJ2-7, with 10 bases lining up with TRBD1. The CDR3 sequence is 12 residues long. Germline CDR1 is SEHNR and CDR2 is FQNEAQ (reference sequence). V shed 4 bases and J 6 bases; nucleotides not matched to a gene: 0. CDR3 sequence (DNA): TGTGCCAGCAGCTGGACAGGGGGCGAGCAGTACGTC. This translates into CASSWTGGEQYV.

This CDR3 reads CASSEQGSGNIQYF. In nucleotides, the CDR3 is TGTGCCAGCAGTGAACAGGGTTCAGGGAACATTCAGTACTTC. This rearrangement joins TRBV2 to TRBJ2-4; the D gene is possibly TRBD1 (5 bases). The CDR3 consists of 14 residues. Germline V lookup: CDR1 SNHLY, CDR2 FYNNEI. V lost 2 bases and J lost 7, with 12 bases in between.

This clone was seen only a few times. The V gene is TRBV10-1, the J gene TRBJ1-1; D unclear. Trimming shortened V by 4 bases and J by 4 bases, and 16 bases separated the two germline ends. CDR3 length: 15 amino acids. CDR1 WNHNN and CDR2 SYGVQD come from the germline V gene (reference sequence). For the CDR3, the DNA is TGCGCCAGCAGTGCTCATAGCGGACTAAGCACTGAAGCTTTCTTT. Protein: CASSAHSGLSTEAFF.

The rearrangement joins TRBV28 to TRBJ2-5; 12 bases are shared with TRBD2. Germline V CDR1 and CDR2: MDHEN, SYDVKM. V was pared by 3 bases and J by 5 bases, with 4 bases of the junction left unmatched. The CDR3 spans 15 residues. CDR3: CASSFLAGGKETQYF. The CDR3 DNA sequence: TGTGCCAGCAGTTTCCTAGCGGGGGGGAAGGAGACCCAGTACTTC.

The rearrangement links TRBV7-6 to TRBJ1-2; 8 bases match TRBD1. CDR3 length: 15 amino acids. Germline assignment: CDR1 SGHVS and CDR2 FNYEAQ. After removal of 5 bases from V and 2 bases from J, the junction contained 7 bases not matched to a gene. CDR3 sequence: CASSETGGANYGYTF. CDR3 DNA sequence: TGTGCCAGCAGCGAAACAGGGGGAGCAAACTATGGCTACACCTTC.

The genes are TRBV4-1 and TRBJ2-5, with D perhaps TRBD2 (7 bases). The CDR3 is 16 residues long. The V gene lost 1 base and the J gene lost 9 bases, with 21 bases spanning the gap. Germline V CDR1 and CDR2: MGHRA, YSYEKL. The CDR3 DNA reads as TGCGCCAGCAGCCAAGTAGGCGGGGTGGGGAGGGGGGCCCAGTACTTC. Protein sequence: CASSQVGGVGRGAQYF.

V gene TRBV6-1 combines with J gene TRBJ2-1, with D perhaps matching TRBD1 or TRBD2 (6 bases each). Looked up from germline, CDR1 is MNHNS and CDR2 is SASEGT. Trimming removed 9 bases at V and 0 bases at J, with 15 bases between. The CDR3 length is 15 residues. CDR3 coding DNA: TGTGCCAGTTTCTTGAGGGGGGCCTCCTACAATGAGCAGTTCTTC. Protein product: CASFLRGASYNEQFF.

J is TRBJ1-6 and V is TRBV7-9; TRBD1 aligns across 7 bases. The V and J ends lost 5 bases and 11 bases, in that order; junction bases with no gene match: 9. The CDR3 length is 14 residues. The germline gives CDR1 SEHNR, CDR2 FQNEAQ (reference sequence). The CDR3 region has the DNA TGTGCCAGCAGCAAGACAGGGCCATCGGCACCCCTCCACTTT. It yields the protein CASSKTGPSAPLHF.